The 17 T cell receptor beta chains below all came from one sample that was sequenced in a study of vaccination and CD4 T cells after COVID-19. Treatment here: roughly ten-day PBMC culture with coronavirus spike peptide pools or control peptides (ViraFEST assay). No cognate antigen is known for these TCRs. Sequencing of the DNA from cultured CD4+ T cells was carried out with the Oncomine TCR Beta short-read assay. TCRdb reprocessed the PCR reads via MiXCR and lists one record per CDR3 protein. The sample yields over 10,000 distinct CDR3 sequences, roughly two thirds seen once. The sequenced sample was CD4+ T cells from blood, cultured in vitro. These receptors were collected from a human donor who had recovered from COVID-19.

J is TRBJ2-2 and V is TRBV11-3; D gene unclear. The CDR3 is 13 amino acids. The V end lost 5 bases, the J end lost 6 bases, and 10 bases lay between the germline ends. Germline V gives CDR1 SGHNT, CDR2 YENEEA. For the CDR3, the DNA is TGTGCCAGCAGCCCGGCCCGGGCCGGGGAGCTGTTTTTT. It encodes CASSPARAGELFF.

The V and J genes are TRBV20-1 and TRBJ1-1, with a tentative D call TRBD1 (5 bases). Germline V gene data show CDR1 as DFQATT and CDR2 as SNEGSKA (reference sequence). V was clipped by 2 bases and J by 8 bases, with 15 bases between them. The CDR3 totals 13 residues. In DNA form, the CDR3 reads TGCAGTGCTAGATCCTGGGGGGGATCCGAAGCTTTCTTT. Its translation is CSARSWGGSEAFF.

The chain is built from TRBV10-1 and TRBJ1-2; D possibly corresponds to TRBD1 (5 bases). CDR1 and CDR2 from the germline V gene are WNHNN and SYGVQD (reference sequence). Trimming removed 10 bases at V and 0 bases at J, with 9 bases between. The CDR3 has 12 residues. The CDR3 coding sequence is TGCGCCAACCACAGGTCTAACTATGGCTACACCTTC. Protein: CANHRSNYGYTF.

The CDR3 is CSARETAGGREAGNEQFF. In nucleotides, the CDR3 is TGCAGTGCTAGAGAGACCGCCGGTGGGCGGGAGGCTGGCAATGAGCAGTTCTTC. The chain uses TRBV20-1 and TRBJ2-1; 8 nucleotides match TRBD2. The germline V gene has CDR1 DFQATT and CDR2 SNEGSKA (reference sequence). The J segment lost 6 bases and the V segment lost 0 bases, leaving 16 bases of the junction unmatched. This CDR3 comprises 18 residues.

Only one count was recorded for this clonotype. In DNA, the CDR3 is TGTGCCAGTATCCCGACAGGCGTCTATGGTGGCTACACCTTC. It codes for CASIPTGVYGGYTF. The rearrangement joins TRBV19 to TRBJ1-2; a possible D gene is TRBD1 (6 bases). The CDR3 has 14 residues. Trimming removed 7 bases from V and 7 bases from J, with 19 bases in between. The germline V gene encodes CDR1 LNHDA and CDR2 SQIVND (reference sequence).

This sequence joins TRBV30 and TRBJ2-7, with D perhaps TRBD1 (6 bases). Germline CDR1 and CDR2: GTSNPN and SVGIG (reference sequence). The ends were cut back, 4 bases at V and 0 bases at J, with 13 bases in the middle. The CDR3 length is 14 residues. CDR3: CAWTRTEPSYEQYF. The CDR3 nucleotides read TGTGCCTGGACACGGACAGAACCCTCCTACGAGCAGTACTTC.

The gene calls are TRBV2 and TRBJ1-2; perhaps TRBD1 as D (6 bases). Deletions cut 0 bases from V and 3 bases from J, with 14 bases between. CDR3 length: 16 residues. Germline V lookup: CDR1 SNHLY, CDR2 FYNNEI. The DNA of the CDR3 is TGTGCCAGCAGTGAAGCGCTTATGGGGGCCTACTATGGCTACACCTTC. Translation gives CASSEALMGAYYGYTF.

This chain joins TRBV5-3 and TRBJ1-1, with D possibly matching TRBD1 (5 bases). TRBV5-3 carries the ORF label, with uncertain function. The CDR3 has 14 residues. The CDR3 DNA reads as TGTGTCAGCAGCCGGGACGGCTTTACGGCTGAAGCTTTCTTT. Residues: CVSSRDGFTAEAFF.

As for this clonotype: A clone one base away is much larger, so this may be a read error. The chain uses TRBV19 and TRBJ2-3; no clear D gene. This CDR3 region has 15 residues. Per the germline V gene, CDR1 is LNHDA and CDR2 is SQIVND (reference sequence). The CDR3 DNA follows: TGTGCCAGTAGTAACTACAGAGTTAGCATAGATACGCAGTATTTT. Encoded protein: CASSNYRVSIDTQYF.

In its sample, this clonotype was seen a few times. The genes are TRBV6-1 and TRBJ1-4; D is possibly TRBD1 (5 bases). CDR3 length equals 19 residues. The V gene lost 5 bases and the J gene lost 1 base, with 23 bases spanning the gap. Per the germline V gene, CDR1 is MNHNS and CDR2 is SASEGT. The CDR3 region has the DNA TGTGCCAGCAGTCAGGGTCGGTCAGGGAGTTTAGGAACTAATGAAAAACTGTTTTTT. This sequence encodes CASSQGRSGSLGTNEKLFF.

The rearrangement links TRBV30 to TRBJ2-7, with TRBD2 identical over 9 bases. V trimming: 5 bases; J trimming: 0 bases; junction bases outside the gene matches: 5. The CDR3 consists of 14 residues. Germline V CDR1 and CDR2: GTSNPN, SVGIG (reference sequence). The chain's CDR3 is CAWGGGVLSYEQYF. The CDR3 bases are TGTGCCTGGGGCGGGGGGGTGCTCTCCTACGAGCAGTACTTC.

This rearrangement joins TRBV19 to TRBJ1-1; 7 nucleotides line up with TRBD1. Per germline, CDR1 LNHDA and CDR2 SQIVND (reference sequence). The CDR3 is 16 residues long. J gave up 1 base and V 7 bases, and 12 bases lay outside the gene matches. The CDR3 is CASTSLRGQPNTEAFF. The CDR3 region has the DNA TGTGCCAGTACCTCCTTAAGGGGACAGCCGAACACTGAAGCTTTCTTT.

This clonotype came up a few times. The chain recombines TRBV7-9 with TRBJ2-5; D not resolved. Per germline, CDR1 SEHNR and CDR2 FQNEAQ (reference sequence). This CDR3 is 13 amino acids long. V shed 3 bases and J shed 5 bases, with 10 bases lying between them. The DNA of the CDR3 is TGTGCCAGCAGCTTCTTTGTGGGGGAGACCCAGTACTTC. This gives the protein CASSFFVGETQYF.

Regarding this clonotype: One end of the junction fails to match germline, which may point to a read error. The J gene is TRBJ1-2, the V gene TRBV18, with TRBD1 matching over 10 bases. Per germline, CDR1 KGHSH and CDR2 LQKENI. The CDR3 totals 15 residues. As DNA, the CDR3 is TGTGCCAGCTCACCGATGGGACAGGGGAACTGTGGCTACACCTTC. Translating it yields CASSPMGQGNCGYTF.

This clonotype turned up a few times. The chain combines TRBV20-1 with TRBJ1-1; TRBD1 is a possible D gene (6 bases). V was trimmed by 6 bases and J by 1 base, leaving 15 bases between them. This CDR3 contains 14 residues. Germline CDR1 is DFQATT and CDR2 is SNEGSKA (reference sequence). The CDR3 reads CSAKIQGANTEAFF. The CDR3 region has the DNA TGCAGTGCAAAAATACAGGGTGCGAACACTGAAGCTTTCTTT.

Only one count was recorded for this clonotype. The chain combines TRBV7-2 with TRBJ2-3, with 7 bases that match TRBD2. This CDR3 comprises 14 residues. In germline, CDR1 is SGHTA, CDR2 FQGNSA. The junction had 9 bases not matched to a gene; V was cut back by 1 base and J by 11 bases. In DNA form, the CDR3 reads TGTGCCAGCAGCTTAGATCAGCGGGAACGGGGGCAGTATTTT. This translates into CASSLDQRERGQYF.

In its sample, this clonotype was seen a few times. The CDR3 region has the DNA TGTGCCAGCAGTGACCGGACAGGCAACTATGGCTACACCTTC. The encoded protein is CASSDRTGNYGYTF. The rearrangement links TRBV2 to TRBJ1-2, with TRBD1 identical over 7 bases. The CDR3 has 14 residues. The junction had 3 bases not matched to a gene; V was cut back by 3 bases and J by 2 bases. The germline CDR1 and CDR2 sequences are SNHLY and FYNNEI.